These 29 T cell receptor beta chains came from one sample sequenced in a study of OX40 agonist ivuxolimab in advanced cancers. Method: immunoSEQ multiplex PCR; TCRdb's copy keeps in-frame clones and lacks some. This repertoire shows 55,000 to 70,000 clones, approximately 86% found once; its top ten account for around 0.9%. The starting material was CD4+ or CD8+ T cells sorted from blood, obtained in a trial of the OX40 agonist ivuxolimab. Receptor source: an adult with an advanced solid tumor such as melanoma, head and neck, liver or kidney cancer.

The chain couples TRBV5-6 to TRBJ1-2; tentatively, D is TRBD1 (5 bases). Trimming stripped 0 bases from V and 2 bases from J, with 11 bases between. The germline CDR1 and CDR2 sequences are SGHDT and YYEEEE. The CDR3 has 15 amino acids. CDR3 bases: TGTGCCAGCAGCTTGGTGGCAGGGAACAACTATGGCTACACCTTC. Translation gives CASSLVAGNNYGYTF.

The V gene is TRBV10-3, the J gene TRBJ1-1, with a tentative D call TRBD1 (6 bases). The V end was cut by 7 bases, the J end by 2 bases, with 17 bases between. Germline CDR1 ENHRY, CDR2 SYGVKD. The CDR3 covers 15 residues. For the CDR3, the DNA is TGTGCCATCACACAGGGCCCCCAACAAAACACTGAAGCTTTCTTT. Protein: CAITQGPQQNTEAFF.

A single count supports this clone. V gene TRBV5-4 combines with J gene TRBJ1-2; no reliable D call. CDR3 length: 14 amino acids. V lost 1 base, J lost 2 bases, and 9 bases lay in between. The germline V gene has CDR1 SGHNT and CDR2 YYREEE (reference sequence). This chain's CDR3 is CASSLLHNNYGYTF. CDR3 DNA: TGTGCCAGCAGCTTGCTCCACAACAACTATGGCTACACCTTC. Variable domain in full (rest from reference TRBV5-4 and TRBJ1-2): ETGVTQSPTHLIKTRGQQVTLRCSSQSGHNTVSWYQQALGQGPQFIFQYYREEENGRGNFPPRFSGLQFPNYSSELNVNALELDDSALYLCASSLLHNNYGYTFGSGTRLTVV.

V usage is TRBV9 and J usage is TRBJ2-5, with D tentatively TRBD1 or TRBD2 (6 bases each). CDR3 length: 17 amino acids. V gave up 0 bases and J gave up 3 bases, with 18 bases separating them. Germline V gene sequence: CDR1 SGDLS, CDR2 YYNGEE. The CDR3, as DNA: TGTGCCAGCAGCGTAGAATGGATCGGGGGCGAAAAAGAGACCCAGTACTTC. Translated: CASSVEWIGGEKETQYF.

The V and J genes are TRBV7-9 and TRBJ2-2; 8 bases fit TRBD1. The germline CDR1 and CDR2 sequences are SEHNR and FQNEAQ (reference sequence). The CDR3 consists of 16 residues. V shed 4 bases, J shed 10 bases, and the junction held 14 bases outside the gene matches. Here the CDR3 reads CASSWGTGLGTPELFF. CDR3 coding DNA: TGTGCCAGCAGCTGGGGGACAGGTCTGGGAACACCGGAGCTGTTTTTT.

This clone was counted once. V gene TRBV5-6 combines with J gene TRBJ1-1; no firm D call. The germline V and J ends were trimmed by 4 bases and 4 bases, with 8 bases remaining between them. The CDR3 runs to 12 residues. CDR1 and CDR2 from the germline V gene are SGHDT and YYEEEE. Here the CDR3 reads CASSLQLTEAFF. Here the CDR3 DNA reads TGTGCCAGCAGCCTTCAGCTCACTGAAGCTTTCTTT.

The chain joins TRBV18 to TRBJ2-1, with no clear D. The germline V gene has CDR1 KGHSH and CDR2 LQKENI. With 0 bases removed from V and 4 bases from J, the gap between germline ends came to 4 bases. This CDR3 contains 13 residues. The CDR3 sequence: CASSPPGYNEQFF. In nucleotides, the CDR3 is TGTGCCAGCTCACCACCGGGATACAATGAGCAGTTCTTC. The whole variable domain, remainder taken from reference TRBV18 and TRBJ2-1, is NAGVMQNPRHLVRRRGQEARLRCSPMKGHSHVYWYRQLPEEGLKFMVYLQKENIIDESGMPKERFSAEFPKEGPSILRIQQVVRGDSAAYFCASSPPGYNEQFFGPGTRLTVL.

The V and J genes are TRBV9 and TRBJ2-3, with 11 nucleotides matching TRBD2. V gave up 3 bases and J gave up 4 bases; unmatched junction bases: 7. The V gene's germline CDR1 is SGDLS and CDR2 YYNGEE. This CDR3 is built from 16 residues. As DNA, the CDR3 is TGTGCCAGCAGCGCAGTACTAGCGGGAGAAGCAGATACGCAGTATTTT. The encoded protein is CASSAVLAGEADTQYF.

This chain connects TRBV27 to TRBJ2-7; D remains unclear. V was trimmed by 7 bases and J by 0 bases, leaving 7 bases between them. Germline loops: CDR1 MNHEY, CDR2 SMNVEV (reference sequence). CDR3 length: 12 residues. The CDR3 DNA follows: TGTGCCAGCACATCAAGCTCCTACGAGCAGTACTTC. It encodes CASTSSSYEQYF.

This clone was seen more than once but under ten times. This chain uses TRBV29-1 with TRBJ2-5; TRBD1 might be the D (5 bases). Per the germline V gene, CDR1 is SQVTM and CDR2 is ANQGSEA. The CDR3 runs to 12 residues. Trimming stripped 3 bases from V and 5 bases from J, with 10 bases between. The CDR3 DNA is TGCAGCGTTGACAGGGTCCAGGAGACCCAGTACTTC. Amino acid sequence: CSVDRVQETQYF.

The V and J genes are TRBV5-1 and TRBJ2-7, with D possibly being TRBD1 (7 bases). Germline values: CDR1 SGHRS, CDR2 YFSETQ. The CDR3 is 16 residues long. Trimming shortened V by 4 bases and J by 2 bases, and 19 bases separated the two germline ends. CDR3 nucleotide sequence: TGCGCCAGCAGCACCAGGGGGGACGGCGGAACCTACGAGCAGTACTTC. This sequence encodes CASSTRGDGGTYEQYF.

This chain connects TRBV30 to TRBJ1-1, with D possibly being TRBD1 (5 bases). With 3 bases removed from V and 3 bases from J, the gap between germline ends came to 20 bases. The CDR3 loop spans 16 amino acids. From germline, CDR1 is GTSNPN and CDR2 SVGIG (reference sequence). CDR3 in amino acids: CAWSRTQPGAYTEAFF. The CDR3 coding sequence is TGTGCCTGGAGCCGTACCCAACCCGGGGCTTACACTGAAGCTTTCTTT.

The gene calls are TRBV5-5 and TRBJ2-1, with D perhaps being TRBD1 or TRBD2 (5 bases each). V was cut by 0 bases and J by 1 base, with 8 bases left in between. The germline CDR1 and CDR2 sequences are SGHKS and YYEKEE (reference sequence). The CDR3 sequence is 15 residues long. CDR3 region: CASSLGGASYNEQFF. The CDR3 region has the DNA TGTGCCAGCAGCTTGGGAGGGGCGTCCTACAATGAGCAGTTCTTC.

This clone came up once. The genes are TRBV18 and TRBJ2-5, with D perhaps TRBD2 (5 bases). V lost 6 bases to trimming and J lost 5 bases, with 13 bases between them. The germline CDR1 and CDR2 sequences are KGHSH and LQKENI. The CDR3 covers 13 residues. The CDR3 sequence: CASSPDLGETQYF. The CDR3 DNA reads as TGTGCCAGCTCTCCGGACTTGGGGGAGACCCAGTACTTC.

The count of this clone is one. The rearrangement joins TRBV6-1 to TRBJ2-7; D unresolved. V lost 6 bases and J 3 bases, leaving 18 bases between the germline ends. The CDR3 totals 15 residues. CDR1 and CDR2 from the germline V gene are MNHNS and SASEGT. The CDR3, as DNA: TGTGCCAGCAGCGGAAAGAGACGGAAGATCTACGAGCAGTACTTC. Amino acid sequence: CASSGKRRKIYEQYF.

The rearrangement joins TRBV19 to TRBJ1-6; D possibly corresponds to TRBD1 (5 bases). The V gene's germline CDR1 is LNHDA and CDR2 SQIVND (reference sequence). The CDR3 is made up of 16 amino acids. The germline V and J ends were trimmed by 7 bases and 7 bases, with 20 bases remaining between them. The CDR3 loop is CASKVYPGTENSPLHF. DNA for the CDR3: TGTGCCAGTAAGGTCTACCCCGGGACGGAAAATTCACCCCTCCACTTT.

The V call is TRBV4-1, the J call TRBJ1-1, with unresolved D. Germline values: CDR1 MGHRA, CDR2 YSYEKL. V shed 0 bases and J shed 5 bases, with 31 bases lying between them. The CDR3 spans 21 residues. The CDR3 is CASSQDLRVGNSRLRGTEAFF. Written as DNA, the CDR3 is TGCGCCAGCAGCCAAGATCTTCGGGTTGGGAACAGCCGGTTGCGGGGTACTGAAGCTTTCTTT.

This chain uses TRBV15 with TRBJ1-5; 9 nucleotides line up with TRBD1. V shed 4 bases and J 7 bases; nucleotides not matched to a gene: 11. The CDR3 extends over 16 amino acids. Per the germline V gene, CDR1 is LNHNV and CDR2 is YYDKDF (reference sequence). The DNA of the CDR3 is TGTGCCACCAGCAAACCGGGACAGGGTGCGAGCCAGCCCCAGCATTTT. It specifies CATSKPGQGASQPQHF.

The CDR3 DNA reads as TGTGCCATCAGTGAGAATCAGAATAGCAATCAGCCCCAGCATTTT. This gives the protein CAISENQNSNQPQHF. The J gene is TRBJ1-5, the V gene TRBV10-3, with D uncertain. The length of the CDR3 is 15 residues. Trimming shortened V by 2 bases and J by 0 bases, and 8 bases separated the two germline ends. Germline CDR1 and CDR2: ENHRY and SYGVKD.

This chain joins TRBV19 and TRBJ1-5, with 8 bases lining up with TRBD1. CDR1 and CDR2 (germline): LNHDA, SQIVND (reference sequence). The V segment lost 3 bases and the J segment 6 bases; nucleotides outside the gene matches: 13. The CDR3 covers 17 residues. This chain's CDR3 is CASSILNRGNPSQPQHF. The CDR3, as DNA: TGTGCCAGTAGTATCTTGAACAGGGGGAACCCGAGTCAGCCCCAGCATTTT.

The chain employs TRBV19 and TRBJ2-7, with 10 bases aligning to TRBD2. The J segment lost 7 bases and the V segment lost 1 base, leaving 13 bases of the junction unmatched. CDR1 LNHDA and CDR2 SQIVND come from the germline V gene (reference sequence). CDR3 size: 17 residues. CDR3 in DNA: TGTGCCAGTAGTATAGGGTGTCATAGCGGGAGGAGCTGGGAGCAGTACTTC. Its translation is CASSIGCHSGRSWEQYF.

The chain recombines TRBV19 with TRBJ1-5, with D possibly matching TRBD1 (6 bases). Trimming left V 6 bases short and J 9 bases short, with 18 bases between. The germline V gene encodes CDR1 LNHDA and CDR2 SQIVND (reference sequence). CDR3 size: 14 residues. CDR3 sequence: CASRNTGSGPPQHF. Written as DNA, the CDR3 is TGTGCCAGTAGGAATACAGGGTCGGGTCCGCCCCAGCATTTT.

The chain employs TRBV6-5 and TRBJ2-5; 8 bases agree with TRBD1. The CDR3 is made up of 13 amino acids. Germline V gene sequence: CDR1 MNHEY, CDR2 SVGAGI. Germline trimming cut 5 bases from V and 5 bases from J; bases unmatched to any gene: 4. This chain's CDR3 is CASSPQGAETQYF. The CDR3 DNA reads as TGTGCCAGCAGTCCCCAGGGGGCGGAGACCCAGTACTTC.

CDR3 in DNA: TGTGCCACCGAAAGGACTAGCGGGCCCTACGAGCAGTACTTC. Translation gives CATERTSGPYEQYF. The chain is built from TRBV6-5 and TRBJ2-5; 11 bases are a match to TRBD2. TRBJ2-7 explains the end of the DNA better; the J call may be wrong. The CDR3 spans 14 residues. Germline V gives CDR1 MNHEY, CDR2 SVGAGI.

The sample holds a few counts of this clone. At one of its ends the junction is not consistent with the germline gene, which may arise from a read error. The V call is TRBV7-2, the J call TRBJ1-1; D is uncertain. Germline-derived CDR1 and CDR2 are SGHTA and FQGNSA. This CDR3 region has 11 residues. CDR3 nucleotides: TGTGCCAGCAGCTTATTGGGCAGGCCCACCTTT. Translated: CASSLLGRPTF.

This clone was recorded a few times. The gene calls are TRBV6-1 and TRBJ2-7; 10 bases agree with TRBD1. CDR1 MNHNS and CDR2 SASEGT come from the germline V gene. With V trimmed by 8 bases and J by 3 bases, 7 bases remained unmatched. CDR3 length: 14 amino acids. CDR3 DNA: TGTGCCAGCTATCGGGGGACAGGGGACTACGAGCAGTACTTC. It specifies CASYRGTGDYEQYF.

V gene TRBV7-9 combines with J gene TRBJ2-7; D not resolved. V gave up 0 bases and J gave up 3 bases, with 9 bases separating them. The V gene's germline CDR1 is SEHNR and CDR2 FQNEAQ (reference sequence). The CDR3 is 14 residues long. CDR3 loop: CASSLAWTGYEQYF. CDR3 nucleotide sequence: TGTGCCAGCAGCTTAGCCTGGACCGGCTACGAGCAGTACTTC.

V is TRBV5-1 and J is TRBJ2-2; 11 bases line up with TRBD2. Per germline, CDR1 SGHRS and CDR2 YFSETQ. V shed 2 bases and J 5 bases; nucleotides not matched to a gene: 2. The CDR3 extends over 15 amino acids. CDR3 loop: CASSFTSGSTGELFF. The CDR3 region has the DNA TGCGCCAGCAGCTTTACTAGCGGGAGTACCGGGGAGCTGTTTTTT.

This clone was counted a single time. The chain recombines TRBV19 with TRBJ1-4; D gene ambiguous. This CDR3 region has 15 residues. Trimming removed 3 bases at V and 0 bases at J, with 8 bases between. Germline CDR1 reads LNHDA; CDR2 reads SQIVND (reference sequence). CDR3 in amino acids: CASSIRTATNEKLFF. CDR3 nucleotide sequence: TGTGCCAGTAGTATCAGAACAGCAACTAATGAAAAACTGTTTTTT. Complete variable domain (other parts from reference TRBV19 and TRBJ1-4): DGGITQSPKYLFRKEGQNVTLSCEQNLNHDAMYWYRQDPGQGLRLIYYSQIVNDFQKGDIAEGYSVSREKKESFPLTVTSAQKNPTAFYLCASSIRTATNEKLFFGSGTQLSVL.